Following are 7 T cell receptor beta chains from one sample sequenced in a study of T cell responses to AZD1222 COVID-19 vaccine. Generated by immunoSEQ multiplex PCR, the TCRdb table keeps only in-frame clones and is missing some. The table has about 140,000 clones, 93% seen once. This specimen was peripheral blood, taken on day 0 of AZD1222 vaccination. These receptors were obtained from an adult in good health.

The V gene is TRBV7-9, the J gene TRBJ2-3; no clear D gene. CDR1 and CDR2 from the germline V gene are SEHNR and FQNEAQ (reference sequence). The CDR3 totals 11 residues. Between the trimmed V and J ends, which lost 1 base and 8 bases, there was a span of 4 bases. The CDR3 nucleotides are TGTGCCAGCAGCTTAGAGGGTACGCAGTATTTT. Its translation: CASSLEGTQYF.

This clone was counted a single time. The rearrangement joins TRBV5-5 to TRBJ1-2, with a weak D call TRBD1 (6 bases). The V end was cut by 0 bases, the J end by 1 base, with 13 bases between. Germline loops: CDR1 SGHKS, CDR2 YYEKEE (reference sequence). The CDR3 sequence is 16 residues long. CDR3 nucleotides: TGTGCCAGCAGCTTGGAGTCCCAGGGGCTTAACTATGGCTACACCTTC. It is translated as CASSLESQGLNYGYTF.

The V call is TRBV10-3, the J call TRBJ2-7; the match to TRBD2 covers 11 bases. J lost 0 bases, V lost 3 bases, and 1 base had no gene match. This CDR3 is 15 amino acids long. Germline-derived CDR1 and CDR2 are ENHRY and SYGVKD. The CDR3 coding sequence is TGTGCCATCAGTGATGGGACTAGCGGCTCCTACGAGCAGTACTTC. Translation gives CAISDGTSGSYEQYF.

This chain uses TRBV4-1 with TRBJ1-6; D remains unclear. The CDR3 runs 17 residues. The V gene's germline CDR1 is MGHRA and CDR2 YSYEKL. V lost 2 bases and J 9 bases, leaving 20 bases between the germline ends. The CDR3 spells CASSQPGSFAEASPLHF. CDR3 nucleotide sequence: TGCGCCAGCAGCCAACCGGGGTCTTTCGCAGAGGCTTCACCCCTCCACTTT.

This chain connects TRBV6-5 to TRBJ2-2; D may be TRBD1 or TRBD2 (5 bases each). The V gene's germline CDR1 is MNHEY and CDR2 SVGAGI. Trimming pared 8 bases from V and 5 bases from J, leaving 15 bases between. The CDR3 runs 14 residues. CDR3 region: CASGTPDGTGELFF. CDR3 DNA sequence: TGTGCCAGCGGGACCCCAGACGGTACCGGGGAGCTGTTTTTT.

The chain employs TRBV18 and TRBJ1-6; D might be TRBD1 (5 bases). CDR1 is KGHSH and CDR2 is LQKENI in the germline V gene. The CDR3 runs to 14 residues. Trimming cost V 6 bases and J 7 bases, with 13 bases left between them. CDR3 sequence: CASSRTRVNSPLHF. CDR3 in DNA: TGTGCCAGCTCCAGGACCAGGGTGAATTCACCCCTCCACTTT. The full variable domain, rest sourced from reference TRBV18 and TRBJ1-6, is NAGVMQNPRHLVRRRGQEARLRCSPMKGHSHVYWYRQLPEEGLKFMVYLQKENIIDESGMPKERFSAEFPKEGPSILRIQQVVRGDSAAYFCASSRTRVNSPLHFGNGTRLTVT.

This clone appeared a single time. The chain combines TRBV6-4 with TRBJ2-7, with 11 bases identical to TRBD2. The J segment lost 1 base and the V segment lost 6 bases, leaving 20 bases of the junction unmatched. The CDR3 length is 20 residues. Germline loops: CDR1 MRHNA, CDR2 SNTAGT. The CDR3 DNA reads TGTGCCAGCAGGGAGAGGGGGTCTCATTGGCTAGCGGGAGGTTCCTACGAGCAGTACTTC. Its protein product is CASRERGSHWLAGGSYEQYF.